This is a list of T cell receptor beta chains from one sample in a study of OX40 agonist ivuxolimab in advanced cancers. The table came from immunoSEQ multiplex PCR; TCRdb's copy has only in-frame clones and leaves some out. The sample holds some 140,000 clones, about 92% seen once. This specimen was CD4+ or CD8+ T cells sorted from blood, taken in a trial of the OX40 agonist ivuxolimab. The source is an adult with an advanced solid tumor such as melanoma, head and neck, liver or kidney cancer. Both conserved end residues are part of each CDR3. The D gene is left open where the match is weak. The size entry is marked missing in some rows and otherwise reads once, few, many or a size class.

clone_size,v_call,d_call,j_call,cdr3_length,cdr3_aa,cdr3_nt
NA,TRBV7-9,NA,TRBJ2-5,13,CASSPGTSRTQYF,TGTGCCAGCAGCCCAGGGACCTCTAGGACCCAGTACTTC
NA,TRBV19,TRBD1,TRBJ2-3,14,CATWDRGQTDTQYF,TGTGCCACCTGGGACAGGGGACAGACAGATACGCAGTATTTT
NA,TRBV9,NA,TRBJ2-1,14,CASSLGTLHNEQFF,TGTGCCAGCAGCCTCGGGACTCTCCACAATGAGCAGTTCTTC
once,TRBV6-5,TRBD1,TRBJ2-7,15,CASSYSGQGAREQYF,TGTGCCAGCAGTTACTCGGGACAGGGGGCGCGGGAGCAGTACTTC
NA,TRBV4-3,NA,TRBJ1-2,15,CASSQDMQGFYGYTF,TGCGCCAGCAGCCAAGATATGCAGGGGTTCTATGGCTACACCTTC
NA,TRBV5-1,TRBD1,TRBJ2-1,16,CASSLTGTATFHEQFF,TGCGCCAGCAGCTTAACCGGGACAGCTACTTTCCATGAGCAGTTCTTC
NA,TRBV7-2,NA,TRBJ1-1,21,CAGSLAGIGGSWEQKNTEAFF,TGTGCCGGCAGCTTAGCTGGCATTGGCGGTAGTTGGGAACAAAAGAACACTGAAGCTTTCTTT
NA,TRBV18,TRBD1,TRBJ2-3,16,CASSPGLGQVSDTQYF,TGTGCCAGCTCACCAGGTTTGGGACAGGTGTCAGATACGCAGTATTTT
NA,TRBV19,TRBD1,TRBJ2-5,14,CASSITGGRETQYF,TGTGCCAGTAGTATCACAGGGGGCAGGGAGACCCAGTACTTC
NA,TRBV10-2,NA,TRBJ1-5,15,CASSERGEGNQPQHF,TGCGCCAGCAGTGAGCGGGGGGAGGGCAATCAGCCCCAGCATTTT
NA,TRBV7-2,TRBD1,TRBJ1-6,15,CASSPPGQGTSPLHF,TGTGCCAGCAGCCCCCCGGGACAGGGAACTTCACCCCTCCACTTT
NA,TRBV7-7,TRBD2,TRBJ2-5,13,CASSRSGQETQYF,TGTGCCAGCAGCCGTAGCGGGCAAGAGACCCAGTACTTC
NA,TRBV4-3,TRBD1,TRBJ2-1,15,CASSNRDRGVNEQFF,TGCGCCAGCAGCAACCGGGACAGGGGGGTCAATGAGCAGTTCTTC
NA,TRBV27,NA,TRBJ2-5,15,CASSLRSGVGETQYF,TGTGCCAGCAGTTTGCGATCGGGGGTAGGAGAGACCCAGTACTTC
NA,TRBV29-1,TRBD1,TRBJ1-2,15,CSVERGTGLYYGYTF,TGCAGCGTTGAAAGGGGGACAGGGCTTTACTATGGCTACACCTTC
NA,TRBV7-2,NA,TRBJ2-1,13,CASSPLPRGEQFF,TGTGCCAGCAGCCCGCTTCCCAGGGGTGAGCAGTTCTTC
NA,TRBV11-2,TRBD2,TRBJ2-7,15,CASSSLAGFGHEQYF,TGTGCCAGCAGCTCCCTAGCGGGATTTGGCCACGAGCAGTACTTC
NA,TRBV6-1,NA,TRBJ2-1,15,CASSGRTLTANEQFF,TGTGCCAGCAGTGGAAGGACTCTCACCGCCAATGAGCAGTTCTTC
NA,TRBV9,NA,TRBJ2-2,14,CASSVRGWTGELFF,TGTGCCAGCAGCGTCAGAGGTTGGACCGGGGAGCTGTTTTTT